These T cell receptor beta chains were read from a single sample in a study. TCRdb redid the calling of the 5' RACE reads with MiXCR, one entry per CDR3 protein. In the table there are roughly 50,000 distinct CDR3 sequences, 17% of which are singletons. The specimen sequenced was naive CD4+ T cells sorted from blood. These receptors originate from a female donor with breast cancer. Each CDR3 is given without its conserved first and last residue.

v_call,cdr3_aa
TRBV20-1,SAPQGIIGRYT
TRBV7-2,ASASGSSTDTQY
TRBV5-1,ASSPGATQRNEKLF
TRBV12-3/TRBV12-4,ASSRALSVTIQY
TRBV4-1,ANSQVRASIIYGYT
TRBV7-8,ASSFDQGNTGEPF
TRBV5-1,ASSPSLLAGGNEQF
TRBV5-1,ASSVRTGVDTQY
TRBV11-2,ASSLGGWRPSYEQY
TRBV20-1,SARYSGGNTDTQY
TRBV6-6,ASIRSSSGNTIY
TRBV3-1,ASSPYIEETQY
TRBV7-9,ASSLSAGVHEQY
TRBV5-1,ASSSLPGGNEQY
TRBV3-1,ASSLRSGSDTDTQY
TRBV5-1,ASSLAPLAGNNEQF
TRBV5-1,ASSPFSTYTEAF
TRBV4-2,ASSQEIQGRGRVNTEAF
TRBV5-1,ASSLGTGETEAF
TRBV20-1,SSLGLGHTEAF
TRBV11-3,ASSGGLAGYPYEQY
TRBV25-1,ASSKIGRNTQY
TRBV5-1,ASSLGVHSAAKNIQY
TRBV2,ASSEDLFYNEQF
TRBV28,ASSSGSAANEKLF
TRBV6-6,ASRSGTSTDTQY
TRBV9,ASSEGERAGSNTGELF
TRBV6-2/TRBV6-3,ATRTSGSVETQY
TRBV5-5,ASTKDRGNTEAF
TRBV7-6,ASSVGQGGFRTDTQY
TRBV6-6,ASTRGGASRNPY
TRBV15,ATSREGTVNTEAC
TRBV12-3/TRBV12-4,ASSFDGRVSGYT
TRBV7-9,ASSPDGGQGVSQPQH
TRBV20-1,SASAMASGHTDTQY